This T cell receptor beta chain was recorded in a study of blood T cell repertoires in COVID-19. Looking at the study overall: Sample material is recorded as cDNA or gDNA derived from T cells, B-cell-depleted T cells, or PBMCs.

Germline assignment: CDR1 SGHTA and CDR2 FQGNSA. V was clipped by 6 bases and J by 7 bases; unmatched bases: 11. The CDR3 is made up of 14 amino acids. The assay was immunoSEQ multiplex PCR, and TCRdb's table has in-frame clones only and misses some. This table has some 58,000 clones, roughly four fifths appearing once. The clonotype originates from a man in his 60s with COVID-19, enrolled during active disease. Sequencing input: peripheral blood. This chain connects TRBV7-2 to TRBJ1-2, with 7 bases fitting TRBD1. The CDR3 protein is CASRTGTPGGGYTF. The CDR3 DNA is TGTGCCAGCAGAACCGGGACTCCAGGGGGTGGCTACACCTTC.